What follows describes a single TCR beta chain. Its antigen is not yet known. Nothing much larger sits one base from this clone, and base qualities are not available. The receptor library was made with the immunoSEQ multiplex PCR assay. A mixture of 60 forward primers for TCR Vbeta segments and 13 reverse primers for TCR Jbeta segments was used in the multiplex PCR. The CDR3 region of rearranged TCR beta genes was amplified from genomic DNA by a multiplex PCR assay. On the Illumina HiSeq System, the amplified TCR beta libraries were sequenced as 87-base-pair reads. Turning to the authors' computational methods: In a later analysis, 70 million to 95 million unique TCR beta chains were counted across the 500 to 700 repertoires, and roughly 10 million of these chains were shared by at least two donors. A nearest-neighbor algorithm error-corrected the raw reads and collapsed the reads into unique sequences, merging closely related sequences to remove PCR and sequencing errors. V, D and J gene segments were assigned by aligning CDR3 sequences to IMGT reference sequences. For a sequence to be retained, at least a six-nucleotide match to both a V gene segment and a J gene segment was required. Rearrangements were classified as productive when the CDR3 lacked stop codons and remained in frame with V and J, and all other rearrangements were classified as non-productive. CDR3 was defined by IMGT convention, running from the second conserved V-encoded cysteine to the conserved J-encoded phenylalanine. In an earlier analysis of 500 to 650 of the donors, sequences lacking an unambiguous match to a single V gene segment were excluded. In an earlier analysis of a few hundred of the donors, a V segment was called functional when productive rearrangements were above 56.7%, and segregating when the standard deviation between donors exceeded 5%. A statistical classification framework was built for diagnosing cytomegalovirus status from the catalog of TCR beta chain sequences. In a later analysis, TCR nucleotide sequences were compared against IMGT/GENE-DB human TR gene sequences so that V and J genes could be assigned. The TCRdist pipeline was used in a later analysis to assign CDR3 sequences and most-parsimonious VDJ recombination scenarios. In a later analysis, each TCR beta chain was defined by its CDR3 amino acid sequence together with its V-gene family, and reads without a unique V-gene family were excluded. In a later analysis, approximately 640 highly shared, low-generation-probability nucleotide sequences were removed to address suspected cross-contamination and a sequencing artifact. A later analysis calculated a clonal expansion index for each public chain from normalized within-repertoire ranks of inferred template counts. In a later analysis, generation probabilities were computed using a VDJ recombination model fitted to out-of-frame rearrangements, and the results were checked against IGoR. A later analysis scored TCR-TCR, TCR-HLA and TCR-CMV co-occurrence with hypergeometric tests, applying a repertoire-size bias correction to TCR pairs. A later analysis estimated false discovery rates by permuting HLA or CMV assignments 20 times. In a later analysis, co-occurring TCRs were grouped using DBSCAN, with TCRdist sequence similarity added in when clustering inside HLA-allele-positive subsets. Repertoires with fewer than 30,000 or more than 120,000 public chains, plus five repertoires with anomalous nucleotide sharing, were excluded from co-occurrence clustering. Imported from immuneACCESS, the table was reduced by TCRdb to in-frame sequences with V and J called. These copies leave out some clones; in studies compared against another copy, an unresolved V gene accounts for under half, and the cause of the remainder is not known. The V and J calls and clone size were taken over from that table, and D and trimming were inferred from the DNA. For this sample there are about 120,000 clones; more than 80% appear just once. 8.9% of the sample belongs to the ten largest clones.

This sample is part of a study of cytomegalovirus exposure and HLA in healthy donors (dated by TCRdb to about 2017). Turning to the overall study: An earlier analysis of some 500 of the donors reported 276 Gb of sequence data and some 100 million unique TCR beta sequences from 150 million to 200 million T cells. Around 320 gigabases of sequencing data and approximately 80 million unique TCR sequences were included in an early release covering about 600 HLA-typed donors. Of the roughly 400 genotyped donors, 65% to 90% were placed in the genetic ancestry cluster associated with self-reported Caucasian donors. The study aimed to test whether cataloging public T cell receptors could reveal signatures of past pathogen exposure. The study used immunosequencing to profile the T cell repertoires of 666 subjects and linked those repertoires to cytomegalovirus serostatus. In addition to the first cohort of about 650 subjects, a separate validation cohort of over 90 different subjects was used. High-throughput TCR immunosequencing, statistical association of individual TCRs with disease status, and machine learning were combined to predict cytomegalovirus infection status. A later analysis re-analyzed previously published TCR beta repertoires from 550 to 700 donors and added high-resolution HLA genotyping to study TCR occurrence patterns. The later analysis used no new phenotypic data to find candidate immune exposures, relying instead on TCR beta sequences and their occurrence across donors. An earlier analysis of 587 of the donors used high-throughput TCR beta sequencing to judge whether each TCR beta V gene segment behaved as functional or pseudogenic. Donor age, sex, ethnicity and CMV serostatus were compiled together with the repertoire data. In a later genetic analysis, genome-wide SNP genotypes for about 65% of the roughly 670 donors were used, and that subset was treated as a discovery cohort. Every repertoire in the discovery cohort had been generated on one and the same sequencing platform. HLA typing included class I and class II loci at four-digit resolution. The number of typed donors differed by locus: about 620-630 for A, B, C, DRB1 and DQB1; approximately 540 for DQA1; 606 for DPA1; and around 470 for DPB1. Four to six DR-DQ haplotypes were handled as single units for association and clustering, since linkage in the cohort was strong. Across approximately 420 genotyped donors of the cohort, an average of approximately 240,000 unique TCR beta nucleotide sequences per donor were sequenced, and 15% to 20% of those sequences were non-productive.

The research as a whole found: This cohort had only TCR beta chains sequenced, and the lack of alpha or paired-chain data limited which features could be detected. At a false discovery rate of 0.05, a later analysis linked around 15,000 TCR beta sequences to specific HLA alleles. A group of highly shared sequence variants was considered likely to be a technical artifact of the sequencing pipeline. In an earlier analysis of approximately 600 of the donors, most TCR beta V segments were observed in productive rearrangements about 87% or about 30% of the time, broadly matching IMGT annotations. Because HLA typing was unavailable for some donors at each locus, only the typed subset was used in association tests. The earlier analysis of approximately 540 of the donors excluded over 15 rarely observed V segments, including chromosome 9 orphons, because counts were too low. V-gene and J-gene trimming of TCR beta chains was associated with a missense DCLRE1C variant in a later genetic analysis, and the association was replicated in an independent cohort. A further reported finding was that TCR beta sequences accurately predicted the HLA-A and HLA-B alleles for most subjects in the first cohort. Strong co-occurrence of HLA alleles, especially DR and DQ, made assigning TCR associations to individual alleles difficult. A later analysis reported that several top co-occurrence clusters appeared linked to parvovirus B19, influenza, CMV and Epstein-Barr virus. According to the authors, the approach could potentially be generalized to other disease states and immunological phenotypes. In both the original and validation cohorts, the classifier was reported to diagnose cytomegalovirus status with high specificity and sensitivity. Some IMGT-functional V segments, including TRBV6-2 and TRBV6-3, could not be distinguished by the 87-base-pair reads and were therefore excluded. A later analysis found that most CMV-associated TCR beta chains appeared HLA-restricted, with HLA associations seemingly driven largely by CMV exposure. The only immune exposure information available for the cohort was CMV serostatus. Most TCR sequences were observed very rarely across donors, whereas some public TCRs were present in many individuals. In vitro tests confirmed that a few of the cytomegalovirus-associated TCR beta chains recognize cytomegalovirus antigens. Roughly uniform sequencing depth across donors was assumed in presence/absence analyses, although this assumption may not hold. A later genetic analysis reported fewer N-insertions in productive TCRs among donors in an Asian-associated ancestry cluster than the roughly 640-donor mean. Linkage disequilibrium might explain the correlated functional status among segregating V segments, but an unknown experimental factor could not be excluded. Compared with equally common non-associated chains, HLA-associated TCR beta chains in a later analysis were more clonally expanded and had lower generation probabilities. In the study, approximately 160 TCR beta chains were listed as associated with cytomegalovirus. In a later analysis, the rate of TCR association differed among HLA loci, with DRB1 alleles having the most associated TCRs and HLA-C alleles having the fewest.

In total, just over 650 healthy bone marrow donors made up the cohort. At the time of sampling, all cohort members were nominally healthy, though unrecorded immune exposures were likely present. The donor was CMV seropositive and was included in the group of approximately 300 seropositive cohort members. A peripheral blood sample was collected from each donor, and TCR beta sequencing was performed on peripheral blood mononuclear cells. The Qiagen DNeasy Blood Extraction Kit was used to extract genomic DNA from the blood cell samples. Relative to germline, V is missing 3 bases and J is missing 1 base, with 10 bases of the junction outside any gene match. Counted from cysteine to phenylalanine, this CDR3 has 17 amino acids. The DNA shown is the 51-base CDR3, in frame from base 1. The germline V gene (reference sequence) provides CDR1 LNHDA and CDR2 SQIVND.

In this chain, TRBV19 is recombined with TRBJ1-1; 8 bases in between match TRBD1. The specimen sequenced was PBMCs. The source of this sequence is a man aged 25-45 years in good health and CMV-seropositive. The nucleotides are TGTGCCAGTAGTATTGGGCCCCTCAGGGGGCCGAACACTGAAGCTTTCTTT. Its protein reads: CASSIGPLRGPNTEAFF.